This T cell receptor beta chain was identified in a study of cytotoxic CD8 clonotypes in ibrutinib-treated CLL. In its sample, this clone was seen a few times. Only in-frame clones appear in the TCRdb table, and some are missing; sequencing was by immunoSEQ multiplex PCR. The sample comprises approximately 320,000 clones, roughly two thirds of which are singletons, and roughly 6.3% rests with the top ten. The TCR was taken from a human donor with chronic lymphocytic leukemia. Source: PBMCs, taken after 36 months of ibrutinib treatment.

CDR3 residues: CASSQEFGGTGELFF. The CDR3, as DNA: TGCGCCAGCAGCCAAGAGTTTGGGGGCACCGGGGAGCTGTTTTTT. The rearrangement links TRBV4-3 to TRBJ2-2, with D possibly called TRBD1 or TRBD2 (5 bases each). The CDR3 runs 15 residues. Per germline, CDR1 LGHNA and CDR2 YSLEER. V gave up 0 bases and J gave up 4 bases, with 9 bases separating them.